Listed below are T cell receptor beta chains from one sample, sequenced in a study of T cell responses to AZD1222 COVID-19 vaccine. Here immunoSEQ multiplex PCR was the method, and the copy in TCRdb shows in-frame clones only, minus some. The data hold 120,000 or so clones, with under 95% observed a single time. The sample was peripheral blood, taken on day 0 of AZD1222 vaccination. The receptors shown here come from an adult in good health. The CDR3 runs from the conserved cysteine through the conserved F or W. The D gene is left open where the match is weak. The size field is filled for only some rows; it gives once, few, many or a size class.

CASTDRGDRGTEAFF	TGTGCCAGCACCGACAGGGGGGATAGGGGCACTGAAGCTTTCTTT	.	15	TRBD1	TRBV6-5	TRBJ1-1
CASSLEPSRTEAFF	TGCGCCAGCAGCTTGGAACCCTCCCGCACTGAAGCTTTCTTT	.	14	.	TRBV5-1	TRBJ1-1
CASSMDRNTEAFF	TGTGCCAGCAGCATGGACAGGAACACTGAAGCTTTCTTT	once	13	.	TRBV7-3	TRBJ1-1
CASSAVGLAFSYNEQFF	TGTGCCAGCAGCGCAGTGGGTCTAGCCTTCTCCTACAATGAGCAGTTCTTC	few	17	.	TRBV7-2	TRBJ2-1
CASSFTSRTTDTQYF	TGTGCCAGTAGTTTTACTAGCAGGACCACAGATACGCAGTATTTT	.	15	.	TRBV19	TRBJ2-3
CASSPPGGANEQFF	TGTGCCAGCTCACCACCGGGAGGAGCGAATGAGCAGTTCTTC	.	14	.	TRBV18	TRBJ2-1
CASSGFWGHGYTF	TGTGCCAGCAGTGGTTTTTGGGGACATGGCTACACCTTC	.	13	.	TRBV25-1	TRBJ1-2
CASSTKRNTEAFF	TGTGCCAGCAGTACCAAACGTAACACTGAAGCTTTCTTT	.	13	.	TRBV6-5	TRBJ1-1
CSALGQEKAYEQYF	TGCAGCGCCCTAGGACAGGAAAAGGCCTACGAGCAGTACTTC	.	14	TRBD1	TRBV29-1	TRBJ2-7
CAPQGGVNYGYTF	TGTGCCCCCCAGGGGGGGGTGAACTATGGCTACACCTTC	.	13	TRBD1	TRBV6-6	TRBJ1-2
CASSPTRTGNTIYF	TGTGCCAGCAGCCCCACCCGGACTGGAAACACCATATATTTT	.	14	.	TRBV3-1/TRBV3-2	TRBJ1-3
CASSLGRGRRGYTF	TGTGCCAGTAGTCTAGGCAGGGGGCGTCGAGGCTACACCTTC	.	14	TRBD1	TRBV19	TRBJ1-2
CASSAFASSGELFF	TGTGCCAGCAGCGCCTTCGCCTCGTCTGGGGAGCTGTTTTTT	.	14	.	TRBV11-3	TRBJ2-2
CASSPYKPRRRAFF	TGTGCCAGCAGCCCCTATAAACCCCGGCGTAGGGCTTTCTTT	.	14	.	TRBV21-1	TRBJ1-1
CASSALAGTSGSEQFF	TGTGCCAGCTCGGCACTAGCGGGGACGAGTGGGAGTGAGCAGTTCTTC	.	16	TRBD2	TRBV18	TRBJ2-1
CASSQDPLGGQAFF	TGTGCCAGCAGCCAAGATCCCCTCGGAGGGCAAGCTTTCTTT	.	14	.	TRBV14	TRBJ1-1
CAIATGGGNQPQHF	TGTGCCATCGCAACAGGGGGCGGCAATCAGCCCCAGCATTTT	.	14	TRBD1	TRBV10-3	TRBJ1-5
CASSLLQANYGYTF	TGCGCCAGCAGCCTCTTACAGGCTAACTATGGCTACACCTTC	.	14	.	TRBV5-1	TRBJ1-2